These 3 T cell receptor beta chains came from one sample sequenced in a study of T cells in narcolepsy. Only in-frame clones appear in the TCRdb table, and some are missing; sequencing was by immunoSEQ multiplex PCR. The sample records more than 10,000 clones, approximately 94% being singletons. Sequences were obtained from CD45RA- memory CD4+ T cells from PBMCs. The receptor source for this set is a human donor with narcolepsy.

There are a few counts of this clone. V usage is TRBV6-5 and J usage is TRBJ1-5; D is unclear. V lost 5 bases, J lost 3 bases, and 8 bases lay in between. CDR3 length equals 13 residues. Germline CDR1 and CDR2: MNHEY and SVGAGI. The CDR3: CASSLLDNQPQHF. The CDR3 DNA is TGTGCCAGCAGTCTACTTGACAATCAGCCCCAGCATTTT.

CDR3: CASSEGLGGSAFF. The CDR3 DNA sequence: TGTGCCAGCAGTGAAGGGCTTGGGGGGTCGGCTTTCTTT. This chain links TRBV2 with TRBJ1-1, with D maybe TRBD1 (5 bases). V was cut by 1 base and J by 11 bases, with 14 bases left in between. The CDR3 extends over 13 amino acids. Germline V lookup: CDR1 SNHLY, CDR2 FYNNEI.

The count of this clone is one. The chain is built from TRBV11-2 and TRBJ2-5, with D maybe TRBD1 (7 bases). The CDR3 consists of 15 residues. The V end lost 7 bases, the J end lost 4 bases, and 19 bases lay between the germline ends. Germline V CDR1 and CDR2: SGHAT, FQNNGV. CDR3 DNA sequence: TGTGCCAGCACCATAGGAGGGGGCATCGGAGAGACCCAGTACTTC. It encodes CASTIGGGIGETQYF.